These 28 T cell receptor beta chains originate from one sample sequenced in a study of fetal regulatory T cell absence and autoimmunity. Assay: immunoSEQ multiplex PCR; the TCRdb copy retains only in-frame clones and omits some. The table records about 95,000 clones, around 72% of them present only once. The sequencing sample was made of pancreas tissue. The receptor source for this set is a male donor with IPEX syndrome.

V and J are TRBV7-2 and TRBJ2-7, with D maybe TRBD2 (6 bases). Germline V CDR1 and CDR2: SGHTA, FQGNSA. This CDR3 region has 16 residues. Trimming pared 5 bases from V and 1 base from J, leaving 18 bases between. CDR3 nucleotides: TGTGCCAGCAGCCCAGTGGGCGGGGTTATTTCCTACGAGCAGTACTTC. Its translation is CASSPVGGVISYEQYF. Combining the CDR3 with reference TRBV7-2 and TRBJ2-7 gives the whole variable domain GAGVSQSPSNKVTEKGKDVELRCDPISGHTALYWYRQSLGQGLEFLIYFQGNSAPDKSGLPSDRFSAERTGGSVSTLTIQRTQQEDSAVYLCASSPVGGVISYEQYFGPGTRLTVT.

The CDR3 DNA sequence: TGTGCCAGCAGTGAATTGAAGCCCCAGCATTTT. This sequence encodes CASSELKPQHF. The chain joins TRBV6-1 to TRBJ1-5; D remains unclear. Germline CDR1 reads MNHNS; CDR2 reads SASEGT. The CDR3 has 11 residues. The V end lost 2 bases, the J end lost 8 bases, and 4 bases lay between the germline ends.

The CDR3 DNA follows: TGTGCCAGCTCACCAGACAGGGGGGAGCAGTACTTC. It translates to CASSPDRGEQYF. The V call is TRBV18, the J call TRBJ2-7; 9 nucleotides agree with TRBD1. V lost 2 bases and J lost 7; bases outside the gene matches: 0. Germline CDR1 is KGHSH and CDR2 is LQKENI. CDR3 length: 12 amino acids.

The chain has TRBV15 and TRBJ2-3, with 11 bases fitting TRBD2. Germline V lookup: CDR1 LNHNV, CDR2 YYDKDF (reference sequence). The CDR3 sequence is 17 residues long. Unmatched junction bases numbered 7, after V lost 5 bases and J lost 0 bases. The CDR3 loop is CATSWGRLAGSTDTQYF. As DNA, the CDR3 is TGTGCCACCAGCTGGGGCCGACTAGCGGGGAGCACAGATACGCAGTATTTT.

V usage is TRBV4-1 and J usage is TRBJ1-1, with D possibly matching TRBD1 (6 bases). V lost 4 bases to trimming and J lost 5 bases, with 20 bases between them. From germline, CDR1 is MGHRA and CDR2 YSYEKL. CDR3 length: 16 amino acids. CDR3 nucleotide sequence: TGCGCCAGCAGCCGGGGGGCAGGGGCTTGGGGGACTGAAGCTTTCTTT. It yields the protein CASSRGAGAWGTEAFF.

The V gene is TRBV1, the J gene TRBJ2-3; the table's D gene call, TRBD1, was not cross checked with the DNA. TRBV1 is deemed a pseudogene. CDR3 length: 16 amino acids. CDR3 region: CTSSQDQVDSTDTQYF. Here the CDR3 DNA reads TGCACCAGCAGCCAAGATCAGGTGGATAGCACAGATACGCAGTATTTT.

This rearrangement joins TRBV7-2 to TRBJ2-7, with a possible D match to TRBD2 (6 bases). V lost 1 base to trimming and J lost 0 bases, with 19 bases between them. The CDR3 covers 18 residues. CDR1 is SGHTA and CDR2 is FQGNSA in the germline V gene. As DNA, the CDR3 is TGTGCCAGCAGCTTAGTCGGGGTTGCGGGACTGCCCTCCTACGAGCAGTACTTC. It codes for CASSLVGVAGLPSYEQYF.

V usage is TRBV7-2 and J usage is TRBJ2-5; TRBD2 aligns across 14 bases. The V gene end was trimmed by 3 bases and the J gene end by 5 bases; junction bases not matched to a gene: 8. CDR1 and CDR2 from the germline V gene are SGHTA and FQGNSA. CDR3 length: 17 amino acids. CDR3 loop: CASSLWTSGGSAETQYF. In DNA, the CDR3 is TGTGCCAGCAGCTTGTGGACTAGCGGGGGGAGTGCGGAGACCCAGTACTTC.

The rearrangement uses TRBV7-4 and TRBJ2-3; D not certain. Trimming pared 4 bases from V and 0 bases from J, leaving 11 bases between. The CDR3 runs 15 residues. Germline CDR1 and CDR2: SGHVT and SQSDAQ. CDR3 amino acids: CASSSGVISTDTQYF. The CDR3 DNA follows: TGTGCCAGCAGCTCCGGAGTTATTAGCACAGATACGCAGTATTTT.

This clone appeared a single time. This chain uses TRBV6-5 with TRBJ2-2; D is perhaps TRBD1 or TRBD2 (6 bases each). There are 15 residues in the CDR3. Germline V gene sequence: CDR1 MNHEY, CDR2 SVGAGI. Trimming took off 6 bases at V and 5 bases at J, with 16 bases between the two ends. CDR3 region: CASRRGATLTGELFF. The CDR3 region has the DNA TGTGCCAGCAGGAGGGGGGCGACTCTAACCGGGGAGCTGTTTTTT.

This chain uses TRBV5-1 with TRBJ2-2; 9 bases are shared with TRBD2. The V gene end was trimmed by 4 bases and the J gene end by 4 bases; junction bases not matched to a gene: 8. Looked up from germline, CDR1 is SGHRS and CDR2 is YFSETQ. CDR3 length equals 16 residues. The CDR3 region is CASSLELAGPTGELFF. The DNA of the CDR3 is TGCGCCAGCAGCCTGGAGCTAGCGGGGCCCACCGGGGAGCTGTTTTTT.

This chain links TRBV29-1 with TRBJ2-6, with 7 bases fitting TRBD1. This CDR3 comprises 16 residues. The trim removed 8 bases at V and 0 bases at J, leaving 10 bases unmatched. The germline V gene has CDR1 SQVTM and CDR2 ANQGSEA. The CDR3 bases are TGCAGCATTGCCGGGACAGCGAGCTCTGGGGCCAACGTCCTGACTTTC. It codes for CSIAGTASSGANVLTF.

V usage is TRBV4-1 and J usage is TRBJ2-1; D may correspond to TRBD1 or TRBD2 (6 bases each). The germline gives CDR1 MGHRA, CDR2 YSYEKL. V was shortened by 8 bases and J by 6 bases, with 20 bases between the two germline ends. CDR3 size: 15 residues. CDR3 DNA: TGCGCCAGCGGGTCTTGGAGGGGGGCGTTCAATGAGCAGTTCTTC. Protein: CASGSWRGAFNEQFF.

This clone was seen a single time. The rearrangement uses TRBV13 and TRBJ2-3; 8 positions match TRBD2. Germline loops: CDR1 PRHDT, CDR2 FYEKMQ (reference sequence). With V trimmed by 0 bases and J by 2 bases, 4 bases remained unmatched. This CDR3 region has 16 residues. The CDR3 loop reads CASSLGAGGLTDTQYF. CDR3 coding DNA: TGTGCCAGCAGCTTAGGGGCGGGGGGCCTCACAGATACGCAGTATTTT.

The chain joins TRBV5-1 to TRBJ2-2; 8 bases match TRBD2. V shed 0 bases, J shed 4 bases, and the junction held 8 bases outside the gene matches. CDR1 is SGHRS, CDR2 YFSETQ, per germline. This CDR3 comprises 17 residues. CDR3 nucleotide sequence: TGCGCCAGCAGCTTGGGTTTGCTAGCGGGTTCCACCGGGGAGCTGTTTTTT. It encodes CASSLGLLAGSTGELFF.

This clone was picked up one time. The chain employs TRBV7-9 and TRBJ1-1, with D uncertain. This CDR3 region has 13 residues. Germline V gives CDR1 SEHNR, CDR2 FQNEAQ (reference sequence). V dropped 4 bases and J dropped 5 bases, with 11 bases sitting between them. In DNA form, the CDR3 reads TGTGCCAGCAGCTCACAACGGGTTACTGAAGCTTTCTTT. Encoded protein: CASSSQRVTEAFF.

This clone was seen more than once but under ten times. This CDR3 is CASSPGQNTGELFF. CDR3 coding DNA: TGTGCCAGCTCACCGGGACAGAACACCGGGGAGCTGTTTTTT. The chain uses TRBV18 and TRBJ2-2; possible D gene TRBD1, 6 bases. The CDR3 runs 14 residues. Germline V lookup: CDR1 KGHSH, CDR2 LQKENI. Trimming stripped 3 bases from V and 1 base from J, with 6 bases between.

The J gene is TRBJ1-4, the V gene TRBV7-9; D possibly corresponds to TRBD1 (6 bases). The CDR3 runs 15 residues. Germline CDR1 reads SEHNR; CDR2 reads FQNEAQ (reference sequence). Trimming left V 0 bases short and J 1 base short, with 6 bases between. Written as DNA, the CDR3 is TGTGCCAGCAGCTTAGCGACAGGAACTAATGAAAAACTGTTTTTT. Amino acids: CASSLATGTNEKLFF.

A word on this clone: Other DNA variants within this sample encode the same CDR3. The chain uses TRBV15 and TRBJ2-2, with D possibly matching TRBD2 (6 bases). The CDR3 length is 12 residues. V was clipped by 3 bases and J by 7 bases, with 6 bases between them. Germline V gene data show CDR1 as LNHNV and CDR2 as YYDKDF (reference sequence). CDR3 region: CATSREGGELFF. CDR3 DNA: TGTGCCACCAGCAGGGAGGGCGGGGAGCTGTTTTTT.

The chain uses TRBV5-6 and TRBJ1-6; no reliable D call. The CDR3 sequence is 14 residues long. Germline CDR1 reads SGHDT; CDR2 reads YYEEEE. V dropped 4 bases and J dropped 4 bases, with 9 bases sitting between them. The CDR3 DNA reads TGTGCCAGCAGCCATGGACGGTATAATTCACCCCTCCACTTT. This encodes CASSHGRYNSPLHF.

V and J are TRBV4-3 and TRBJ2-7; 8 bases are a match to TRBD1. The germline V gene has CDR1 LGHNA and CDR2 YSLEER. The CDR3 consists of 13 residues. V lost 1 base, J lost 6 bases, and 2 bases stayed unmatched. This chain's CDR3 is CASSQGQGREQYF. CDR3 sequence (DNA): TGCGCCAGCAGCCAAGGACAGGGGCGCGAGCAGTACTTC.

The chain uses TRBV4-3 and TRBJ1-4; no firm D call. Germline V lookup: CDR1 LGHNA, CDR2 YSLEER. This CDR3 comprises 17 residues. Trimming cost V 0 bases and J 7 bases, with 18 bases left between them. CDR3 DNA sequence: TGCGCCAGCAGCCAAGATGAGAGGGTGTATATAGGTGAAAAACTGTTTTTT. It encodes CASSQDERVYIGEKLFF.

This clone was seen repeatedly, ten times or more. The CDR3 nucleotides read TGCGCCAGCAGCTTGGTCGGGACAGCCTCTGGAAACACCATATATTTT. Amino acids: CASSLVGTASGNTIYF. The chain links TRBV5-1 to TRBJ1-3; the match to TRBD1 covers 7 bases. With 0 bases clipped from V and 0 bases from J, the junction kept 3 bases outside the gene matches. The CDR3 runs 16 residues. Germline V lookup: CDR1 SGHRS, CDR2 YFSETQ.

This clone was seen more than once but under ten times. V usage is TRBV7-6 and J usage is TRBJ2-1, with 13 bases fitting TRBD2. CDR3 length equals 18 residues. The junction had 8 bases not matched to a gene; V was cut back by 5 bases and J by 1 base. Germline loops: CDR1 SGHVS, CDR2 FNYEAQ. The CDR3 reads CASSPRTSGRSSYNEQFF. The CDR3 DNA follows: TGTGCCAGCAGCCCCCGGACTAGCGGGAGATCGTCCTACAATGAGCAGTTCTTC. Full variable domain (remainder filled in from reference TRBV7-6 and TRBJ2-1): GAGVSQSPRYKVTKRGQDVALRCDPISGHVSLYWYRQALGQGPEFLTYFNYEAQQDKSGLPNDRFSAERPEGSISTLTIQRTEQRDSAMYRCASSPRTSGRSSYNEQFFGPGTRLTVL.

The chain uses TRBV7-9 and TRBJ1-2; D uncertain. Germline loops: CDR1 SEHNR, CDR2 FQNEAQ (reference sequence). Trimming took off 1 base at V and 6 bases at J, with 9 bases between the two ends. The CDR3 spans 13 residues. The CDR3 is CASSLGTDDGYTF. The DNA of the CDR3 is TGTGCCAGCAGCTTAGGAACAGATGATGGCTACACCTTC.

The chain joins TRBV6-6 to TRBJ2-3, with 10 bases lining up with TRBD2. This CDR3 spans 15 amino acids. CDR1 is MNHNY and CDR2 is SVGAGI in the germline V gene (reference sequence). The ends lost 2 bases at V and 1 base at J; junction bases unmatched: 0. CDR3 nucleotides: TGTGCCAGCAGTTACGGGACTAGCGGCACAGATACGCAGTATTTT. Residues: CASSYGTSGTDTQYF.

Comments on this clone: A read error may account for a junction end that differs from germline. The chain joins TRBV29-1 to TRBJ1-2; 8 nucleotides line up with TRBD1. The CDR3 is made up of 13 amino acids. From germline, CDR1 is SQVTM and CDR2 ANQGSEA. The CDR3 loop is CSVEGGQGYGYTF. The CDR3 nucleotides are TGCAGCGTCGAAGGCGGACAGGGATATGGCTACACCTTC.

Of note for this clone: Different DNA sequences within this sample yield the same CDR3. The chain employs TRBV2 and TRBJ2-1; the D is unclear. There are 11 residues in the CDR3. The V gene lost 9 bases and the J gene lost 1 base, with 4 bases spanning the gap. Germline CDR1 is SNHLY and CDR2 is FYNNEI. The CDR3 coding sequence is TGTGCCAGTAGTTCCTACAATGAGCAGTTCTTC. The encoded protein is CASSSYNEQFF.